This T cell receptor (beta chain) derives from a study of PD-1 blockade in classical Hodgkin lymphoma. The time point here: cycle 4 day 1 (C4D1), after less than 7 weeks of nivolumab. Each of the patients experienced relapse following autologous stem cell transplantation, and their brentuximab vedotin exposure differed. Complete response, partial response or progressive disease were the best responses. This CDR3 has 18 residues. Trimming removed 11 bases at V and 5 bases at J, with 31 bases between. Per the germline V gene, CDR1 is MDHEN and CDR2 is SYDVKM. Method: immunoSEQ multiplex PCR; TCRdb's copy keeps in-frame clones and lacks some. The data contain 40,000 to 50,000 clones, around 69% of them seen just once; the ten biggest clones take up over 2%. Comment on this clone: The antigen remains unidentified.

Study outcomes and limitations: For complete responders, baseline diversity was comparable to that of newly diagnosed patients. Newly diagnosed patients had baseline TCR diversity that was reportedly lower than that of healthy donors. Significant TCR diversity gains by C4D1 occurred in CD4+ but not CD8+ cells.

The specimen comprised peripheral blood mononuclear cells (PBMCs), sampled before the fourth cycle of nivolumab. This chain connects TRBV28 to TRBJ2-1; TRBD1 or TRBD2 may be the D gene (6 bases each). The TCR originated in a human donor with classical Hodgkin lymphoma. The CDR3 DNA reads as TGTGCCCCCGCCCCCCCTTACTCGAACTATAGGGGGGACAATGAGCAGTTCTTC. As protein: CAPAPPYSNYRGDNEQFF.